This TCR beta chain was identified during a study of CD8+ T cells in alopecia areata. Looking at the study overall: Those receiving the skin were approximately 6-10-week-old female C3H/HeJ mice, whose grafts came from roughly 6-12-month-old C3H/HeJ donors with spontaneous alopecia.

This clone was counted a few times. The antigen remains undetermined. Gene and germline names: mouse. The sequenced fragment ends 4 residues before the CDR3 boundary, so the rest is inferred from the germline J gene. Study-level points and caveats: Scalp sample data also include resident alphabeta T cells from normal skin. With patients, TCR sharing proved less clear than in mice, a difference possibly related to HLA. Relative to normal scalp, lesional scalp, especially alopecia totalis/universalis, showed higher clonality.

The CDR3 is 16 amino acids. The V gene end was trimmed by 4 bases and the J gene end by 3 bases; junction bases not matched to a gene: 5. Germline CDR1 SGHDT, CDR2 FRDEAV. RNA was extracted and reverse transcribed into cDNA as the sequencing template. Here immunoSEQ multiplex PCR was the method, and the copy in TCRdb shows in-frame clones only, minus some. The sample yields some 110,000 clones, without any singletons. The source is a C3H/HeJ mouse with alopecia areata. For this mouse line, the MHC haplotype is H2-k. The sequenced sample was lesional skin. The J gene is TRBJ2-1, the V gene TRBV14, with 12 bases lining up with TRBD2. The CDR3 DNA, read in part, is TGTGCCAGCAGTCCCCGACTGGGGGGGCGCTATGCT. Translated, it gives CASSPRLGGRYA. The full CDR3 protein is CASSPRLGGRYAEQFF.